This TCR beta chain originates from a study of molecular identifiers for immune sequencing clone quantification. Findings and limits, study-wide: Clones above 20 RNA copies contained over 99% of effector molecules and under 1% of naive molecules.

TCRdb passed the PCR reads through MiXCR, listing each CDR3 protein once. The sample contains some 650,000 distinct CDR3 sequences, roughly 21% of which appear only once. The germline V gene encodes CDR1 SGDLS and CDR2 YYNGEE. CDR3 length: 14 amino acids. Between the trimmed V and J ends, which lost 0 bases and 4 bases, there was a span of 10 bases. The sample holds many counts of this clonotype. What it binds is not known. The sequence came from a human donor in good health. Some libraries in this study had Jurkat cell RNA spiked in. The specimen was naive CD8+ T cells from blood, with Jurkat cell RNA spiked in. Subset: FACS-sorted CD8+CD4-CCR7+CD45RA+ naive T cells. The chain links TRBV9 to TRBJ1-1; D not resolved. CDR3 loop: CASSVEGMSTEAFF. CDR3 nucleotides: TGTGCCAGCAGCGTAGAAGGGATGAGCACTGAAGCTTTCTTT.